The 17 T cell receptor beta chains below come from one sample, sequenced in a study of blood T cell repertoires in COVID-19 (dated by TCRdb to the early 2020s). Libraries came from the immunoSEQ multiplex PCR assay. TCRdb's version of the immuneACCESS table is confined to in-frame rearrangements and falls short of the full clone set. An unresolved V gene accounts for under half of the shortfall where checked; the remainder is of unknown origin. This sample lists 200,000 to 250,000 clones; 70% to 85% were detected once. Clones ranked in the top ten supply 3% to 4% of the sample. Sequenced: PBMCs or T cells enriched from blood (not recorded which). Receptors originate from a woman aged 55-70 years who had recovered from COVID-19.

The rearrangement joins TRBV7-9 to TRBJ2-7; possibly TRBD2 for D (5 bases). In germline, CDR1 is SEHNR, CDR2 FQNEAQ (reference sequence). Trimming cost V 5 bases and J 1 base, with 12 bases left between them. This CDR3 spans 14 amino acids. In DNA form, the CDR3 reads TGTGCCAGCAGCCCTACTAGTGCGTCCTACGAGCAGTACTTC. Protein: CASSPTSASYEQYF.

The chain recombines TRBV5-1 with TRBJ1-2; 8 bases align to TRBD1. Germline values: CDR1 SGHRS, CDR2 YFSETQ. There are 13 residues in the CDR3. The ends lost 4 bases at V and 5 bases at J; junction bases unmatched: 4. The CDR3 here is CASSPGQEYGYTF. The CDR3 DNA follows: TGCGCCAGCAGCCCGGGACAGGAGTATGGCTACACCTTC. The entire variable domain, with the rest obtained from reference TRBV5-1 and TRBJ1-2, is as follows: KAGVTQTPRYLIKTRGQQVTLSCSPISGHRSVSWYQQTPGQGLQFLFEYFSETQRNKGNFPGRFSGRQFSNSRSEMNVSTLELGDSALYLCASSPGQEYGYTFGSGTRLTVV.

V is TRBV27 and J is TRBJ2-6; D is unclear. CDR3 length: 20 residues. Trimming stripped 4 bases from V and 0 bases from J, with 22 bases between. Germline V gives CDR1 MNHEY, CDR2 SMNVEV (reference sequence). CDR3 DNA: TGTGCCAGCAGTTCGTCTCGTCTGAGCTTACCCCGCTCTGGGGCCAACGTCCTGACTTTC. Translating it yields CASSSSRLSLPRSGANVLTF.

For this clone: One junction end does not reproduce the germline sequence, and a read error may be involved. The chain has TRBV18 and TRBJ2-3, with D perhaps matching TRBD2 (5 bases). CDR1 KGHSH and CDR2 LQKENI come from the germline V gene. The CDR3 has 14 residues. DNA of the CDR3: TGTGCCAGCGCACCACCAGCGGGCACAGATACGCAGTATTTT. Residues: CASAPPAGTDTQYF.

This clone occurred a few times. The chain recombines TRBV5-1 with TRBJ2-6; D ambiguous. Germline V gene data show CDR1 as SGHRS and CDR2 as YFSETQ. V lost 1 base to trimming and J lost 2 bases, with 7 bases between them. CDR3 length: 15 amino acids. As DNA, the CDR3 is TGCGCCAGCAGCTTGTCAGGTACTGGGGCCAACGTCCTGACTTTC. Encoded protein: CASSLSGTGANVLTF.

This chain links TRBV7-3 with TRBJ2-1; 7 bases are shared with TRBD2. Germline loops: CDR1 SGHTA, CDR2 FQGTGA. CDR3 length: 15 amino acids. V lost 7 bases, J lost 5 bases, and 11 bases stayed unmatched. Written as DNA, the CDR3 is TGTGCCAGCACCCCCCGGGCTAGCGGCGACAATGAGCAGTTCTTC. As protein: CASTPRASGDNEQFF.

This chain joins TRBV9 and TRBJ2-2; 7 bases match TRBD1. CDR1 is SGDLS and CDR2 is YYNGEE in the germline V gene. The junction had 3 bases not matched to a gene; V was cut back by 3 bases and J by 7 bases. The CDR3 is made up of 13 amino acids. CDR3 DNA: TGTGCCAGCAGCGCCAACAGGGGCGGGGAGCTGTTTTTT. Translating it yields CASSANRGGELFF.

This chain uses TRBV7-9 with TRBJ2-2; possibly TRBD1 for D (6 bases). CDR3 length equals 14 residues. The germline V and J ends were trimmed by 2 bases and 6 bases, with 10 bases remaining between them. CDR1 and CDR2 from the germline V gene are SEHNR and FQNEAQ (reference sequence). The chain's CDR3 is CASSLIQGSGELFF. DNA for the CDR3: TGTGCCAGCAGCTTAATACAGGGATCCGGGGAGCTGTTTTTT.

This chain links TRBV7-8 with TRBJ2-2, with 7 bases fitting TRBD1. The CDR3 has 15 amino acids. CDR1 and CDR2 from the germline V gene are SGHVS and FQNEAQ. V gave up 7 bases and J gave up 1 base; unmatched junction bases: 6. The CDR3 region is CASTLRTGNTGELFF. Here the CDR3 DNA reads TGTGCCAGCACTTTAAGGACAGGGAACACCGGGGAGCTGTTTTTT.

The sample holds one count of this clone. This chain connects TRBV2 to TRBJ1-1, with 12 bases aligning to TRBD1. CDR3 length: 15 residues. The germline CDR1 and CDR2 sequences are SNHLY and FYNNEI. Germline trimming cut 7 bases from V and 7 bases from J; bases unmatched to any gene: 10. Written as DNA, the CDR3 is TGTGCCAGCACCGGGACAGGGGGCGCATTAAGTGAAGCTTTCTTT. The encoded protein is CASTGTGGALSEAFF.

This clone showed up just once. The genes are TRBV6-5 and TRBJ2-1, with a tentative D call TRBD2 (6 bases). Germline CDR1 and CDR2: MNHEY and SVGAGI. Deletions cut 6 bases from V and 6 bases from J, with 9 bases between. There are 12 residues in the CDR3. CDR3 DNA: TGTGCCAGCAGCAATAGCGGCAATGAGCAGTTCTTC. As protein: CASSNSGNEQFF.

The CDR3 here is CAISGSGHKLSGSGNTIYF. As DNA, the CDR3 is TGTGCCATCAGTGGGTCGGGACACAAGTTAAGCGGCTCTGGAAACACCATATATTTT. This sequence joins TRBV10-3 and TRBJ1-3; a weak D match, TRBD1 (6 bases). V was pared by 4 bases and J by 0 bases, with 22 bases between. The CDR3 is made up of 19 amino acids. Per germline, CDR1 ENHRY and CDR2 SYGVKD.

This clone was observed a few times. The V gene is TRBV11-2, the J gene TRBJ1-4, with 7 nucleotides matching TRBD1. This CDR3 region has 14 residues. The germline V gene encodes CDR1 SGHAT and CDR2 FQNNGV. The ends lost 3 bases at V and 6 bases at J; junction bases unmatched: 4. The CDR3 bases are TGTGCCAGCAGCTTCTTCGACAGGGATGAAAAACTGTTTTTT. This gives the protein CASSFFDRDEKLFF.

This rearrangement joins TRBV5-1 to TRBJ2-5, with a possible D match to TRBD1 (6 bases). V was pared by 5 bases and J by 2 bases, with 13 bases between. Germline CDR1 reads SGHRS; CDR2 reads YFSETQ. The CDR3 extends over 14 amino acids. Written as DNA, the CDR3 is TGCGCCAGCAGAGTCCAGGGGAGTCAAGAGACCCAGTACTTC. This codes for CASRVQGSQETQYF. Supplemented by reference TRBV5-1 and TRBJ2-5, the full variable domain reads KAGVTQTPRYLIKTRGQQVTLSCSPISGHRSVSWYQQTPGQGLQFLFEYFSETQRNKGNFPGRFSGRQFSNSRSEMNVSTLELGDSALYLCASRVQGSQETQYFGPGTRLLVL.

This chain joins TRBV21-1 and TRBJ2-5; the D call in the table, TRBD2, was not verified against the DNA. TRBV21-1 is designated a pseudogene. This CDR3 is built from 15 residues. The CDR3 is CASLTGREGSETQYF. The CDR3 DNA sequence: TGTGCCAGCTTAACTGGTCGGGAGGGAAGCGAGACCCAGTACTTC.

The chain couples TRBV27 to TRBJ2-5; perhaps TRBD1 as D (6 bases). CDR3 length: 14 amino acids. Germline V gives CDR1 MNHEY, CDR2 SMNVEV (reference sequence). V dropped 1 base and J dropped 3 bases, with 9 bases sitting between them. The CDR3 nucleotides are TGTGCCAGCAGTTTATTGGGGGCTGAAGAGACCCAGTACTTC. This codes for CASSLLGAEETQYF.

The J gene is TRBJ1-1, the V gene TRBV7-8; 8 bases align to TRBD1. CDR1 is SGHVS, CDR2 FQNEAQ, per germline. This CDR3 contains 15 residues. V lost 5 bases, J lost 5 bases, and 10 bases stayed unmatched. The CDR3, as DNA: TGTGCCAGCAGCCGCCTGACAGGGGAGGGGACTGAAGCTTTCTTT. Its translation: CASSRLTGEGTEAFF.